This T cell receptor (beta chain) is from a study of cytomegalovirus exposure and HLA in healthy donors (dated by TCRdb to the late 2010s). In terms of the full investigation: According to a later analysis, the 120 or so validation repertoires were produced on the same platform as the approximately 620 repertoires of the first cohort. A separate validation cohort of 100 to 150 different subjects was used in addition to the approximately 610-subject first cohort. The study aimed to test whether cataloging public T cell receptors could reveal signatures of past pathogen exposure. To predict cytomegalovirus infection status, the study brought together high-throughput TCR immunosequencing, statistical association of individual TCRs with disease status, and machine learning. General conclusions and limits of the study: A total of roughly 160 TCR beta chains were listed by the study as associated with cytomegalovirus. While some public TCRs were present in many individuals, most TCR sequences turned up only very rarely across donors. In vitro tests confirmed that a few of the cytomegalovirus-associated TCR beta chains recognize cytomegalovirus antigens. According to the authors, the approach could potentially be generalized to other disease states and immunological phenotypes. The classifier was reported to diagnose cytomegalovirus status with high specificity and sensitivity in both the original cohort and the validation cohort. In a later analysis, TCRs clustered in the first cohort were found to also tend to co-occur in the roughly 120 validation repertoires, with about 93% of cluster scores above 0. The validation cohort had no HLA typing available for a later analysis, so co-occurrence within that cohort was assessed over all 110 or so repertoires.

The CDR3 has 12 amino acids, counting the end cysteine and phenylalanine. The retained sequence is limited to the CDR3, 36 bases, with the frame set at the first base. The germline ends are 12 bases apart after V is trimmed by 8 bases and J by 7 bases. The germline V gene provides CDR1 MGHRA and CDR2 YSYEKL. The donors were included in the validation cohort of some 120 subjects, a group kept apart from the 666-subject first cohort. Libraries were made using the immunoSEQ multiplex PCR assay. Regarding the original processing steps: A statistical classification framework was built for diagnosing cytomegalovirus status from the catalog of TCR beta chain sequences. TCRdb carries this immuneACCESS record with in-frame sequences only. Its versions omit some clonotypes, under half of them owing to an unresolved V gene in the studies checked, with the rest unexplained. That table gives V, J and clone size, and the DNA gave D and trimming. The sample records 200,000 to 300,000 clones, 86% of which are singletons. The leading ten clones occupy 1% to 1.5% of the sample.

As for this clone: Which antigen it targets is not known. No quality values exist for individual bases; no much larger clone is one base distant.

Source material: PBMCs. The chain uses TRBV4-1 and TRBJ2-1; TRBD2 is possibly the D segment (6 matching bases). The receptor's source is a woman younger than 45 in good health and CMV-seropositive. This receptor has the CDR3 CASSGLPNEQFF. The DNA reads TGCGCCAGCTCCGGACTACCGAATGAGCAGTTCTTC.